Below, one T cell receptor beta chain is given with its context. Here immunoSEQ multiplex PCR was the method, and the copy in TCRdb shows in-frame clones only, minus some. Seen here are tens of thousands of clones, 87% observed once, and the top ten hold more than 5.5%. The CDR3 covers 15 residues. V was trimmed by 4 bases and J by 1 base, leaving 14 bases between them. Germline V gene data show CDR1 as SGHRS and CDR2 as YFSETQ. The entry originates in a study of PD-L1 blockade in urothelial cancer. Study-level background: Atezolizumab therapy began for patients in the mid-2010s, dosed at 1,200 mg intravenously every 3 weeks. Analyses used blood from 3 weeks (second dose) and 6 weeks after treatment start.

Each patient's cancer was a locally advanced or metastatic urothelial carcinoma. This TCR was sampled from a woman in her 70s with urothelial cancer. The V and J genes are TRBV5-1 and TRBJ1-1; D ambiguous. The specimen was PBMCs, collected around atezolizumab (anti-PD-L1) treatment. CDR3 region: CASSRREGGNTEAFF. CDR3 bases: TGCGCCAGCAGCCGGAGGGAGGGAGGGAACACTGAAGCTTTCTTT. The complete variable domain, with remaining parts taken from reference TRBV5-1 and TRBJ1-1, reads KAGVTQTPRYLIKTRGQQVTLSCSPISGHRSVSWYQQTPGQGLQFLFEYFSETQRNKGNFPGRFSGRQFSNSRSEMNVSTLELGDSALYLCASSRREGGNTEAFFGQGTRLTVV.